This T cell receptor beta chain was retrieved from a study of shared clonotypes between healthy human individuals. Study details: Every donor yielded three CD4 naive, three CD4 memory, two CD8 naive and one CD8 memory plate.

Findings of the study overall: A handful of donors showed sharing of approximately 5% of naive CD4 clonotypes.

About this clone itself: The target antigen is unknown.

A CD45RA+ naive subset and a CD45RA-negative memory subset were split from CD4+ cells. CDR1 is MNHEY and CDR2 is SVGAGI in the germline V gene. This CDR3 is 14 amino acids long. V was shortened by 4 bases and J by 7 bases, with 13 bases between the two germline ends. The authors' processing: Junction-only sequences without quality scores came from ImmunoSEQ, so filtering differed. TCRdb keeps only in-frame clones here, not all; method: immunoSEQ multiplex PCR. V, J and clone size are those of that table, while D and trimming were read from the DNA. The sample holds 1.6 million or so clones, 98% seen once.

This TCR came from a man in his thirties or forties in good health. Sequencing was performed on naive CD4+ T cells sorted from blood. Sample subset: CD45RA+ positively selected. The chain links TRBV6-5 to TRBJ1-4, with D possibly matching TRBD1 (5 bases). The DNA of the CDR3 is TGTGCCAGCAGTTCAGGGTATTTGGGTGAAAAACTGTTTTTT. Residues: CASSSGYLGEKLFF.